This is a list of T cell receptor beta chains from one sample in a study of sequential checkpoint blockade in melanoma. Sequencing was performed with immunoSEQ multiplex PCR; in TCRdb, only in-frame clones are kept and a portion is missing. The sample lists roughly 6,000 clones, 26% occurring once. The material sequenced was tumor tissue (inferred from file names), taken from a patient given nivolumab and ipilimumab in sequence. The source is a human donor with melanoma. The CDR3 runs from the conserved cysteine through the conserved F or W. Fields, in order: clone size, V gene, J gene, D gene, CDR3 DNA, CDR3 protein. D genes are given only for firm matches. The size of a clone is reported for some rows only, either as once, few or many, or as a class for expanded clones.

>few|TRBV30|TRBJ1-1|TRBD1
TGTGCCTGGAAGGACAGGACTGAAGCTTTCTTT
CAWKDRTEAFF
>many|TRBV7-4|TRBJ1-1|-
TGTGCCAGCAGCTTCGAAGGGAACACTGAAGCTTTCTTT
CASSFEGNTEAFF
>-|TRBV19|TRBJ2-2|-
TGTGCCAGTAGTAGGGGGAGCGACACCGGGGAGCTGTTTTTT
CASSRGSDTGELFF
>many|TRBV11-3|TRBJ2-3|TRBD2
TGTGCCAGCAGCCAAACGGGCGGGGGTGATACGCAGTATTTT
CASSQTGGGDTQYF
>medium-sized|TRBV6-8|TRBJ2-5|TRBD2
TGTGCCAGCAGTTACGGGCTAGCGGGGGGGCTTGGTGCGGAGACCCAGTACTTC
CASSYGLAGGLGAETQYF
>many|TRBV6-8|TRBJ2-3|-
TGTGCCAGCAGCCCCCGAGGACATACAAACACAGATACGCAGTATTTT
CASSPRGHTNTDTQYF
>-|TRBV7-7|TRBJ2-1|TRBD1
TGTGCCAGCAACGACAGGGCTCTTCGCGATGAGCAGTTCTTC
CASNDRALRDEQFF
>medium-sized|TRBV9|TRBJ1-1|-
TGTGCCAGCAGCGTAGGTCCAACTTTGAACACTGAAGCTTTCTTT
CASSVGPTLNTEAFF
>-|TRBV5-1|TRBJ1-2|-
TGCGCCAGCAGCTTGGTGGCAGGGAACTATGGCTACACCTTC
CASSLVAGNYGYTF
>few|TRBV6-8|TRBJ2-2|TRBD1
TGTGCCAGCAGCTCGGACAGGTTGACGAACACCGGGGAGCTGTTTTTT
CASSSDRLTNTGELFF
>-|TRBV5-1|TRBJ2-7|-
TGCGCCAGCAGCGGCCCTCCAGGGCAACCCTACGAGCAGTACTTC
CASSGPPGQPYEQYF
>-|TRBV9|TRBJ2-5|TRBD2
TGTGCCAGCAGCGGTAGCGGGGGGGCGGAGACCCAGTACTTC
CASSGSGGAETQYF
>many|TRBV11-3|TRBJ2-7|TRBD1
TGTGCCAGCAGCCCGGGACAGGGAGATTACGAGCAGTACTTC
CASSPGQGDYEQYF
>medium-sized|TRBV9|TRBJ2-2|-
TGTGCCAGCAGCCCCCAGATATCCACCGGGGAGCTGTTTTTT
CASSPQISTGELFF
>many|TRBV11-3|TRBJ1-6|TRBD1
TGTGCCAGCAGCAGGACAGGGCTAGGTTCACCCCTCCACTTT
CASSRTGLGSPLHF
>-|TRBV6-8|TRBJ2-5|-
TGTGCCAGCAGGGAACATAACCAAGAGACCCAGTACTTC
CASREHNQETQYF
>medium-sized|TRBV11-3|TRBJ1-1|-
TGTGCCAGCAGCTTATTGTTTGGGGGAGGGACTGAAGCTTTCTTT
CASSLLFGGGTEAFF
>few|TRBV6-8|TRBJ2-2|-
TGTGCCAGCAGTTTCAATGACCTGAACACCGGGGAGCTGTTTTTT
CASSFNDLNTGELFF
>-|TRBV11-3|TRBJ2-2|TRBD2
TGTGCCAGCAGGCGAGGACTAGAAAACACCGGGGAGCTGTTTTTT
CASRRGLENTGELFF
>-|TRBV5-1|TRBJ1-6|TRBD1
TGCGCCAGCAGCTTTTCCGCCGGGACAGGGGCGATTAGTTGGGCCCTCCACTTT
CASSFSAGTGAISWALHF
>medium-sized|TRBV6-8|TRBJ1-1|-
TGTGCCAGCACCCTTACCGAAGTGAACACTGAAGCTTTCTTT
CASTLTEVNTEAFF
>few|TRBV27|TRBJ2-1|-
TGTGCCAGCAGTTACCGGGACGGCGGGCCCTACAATGAGCAGTTCTTC
CASSYRDGGPYNEQFF
>many|TRBV6-8|TRBJ1-2|-
TGTGCCAGCAGCACGGCAGGCAGCTTTTCAGACTATGGCTACACCTTC
CASSTAGSFSDYGYTF
>-|TRBV19|TRBJ2-3|-
TGTGCCAGTAGTATAGGGCAGGGTAGAGATACGCAGTATTTT
CASSIGQGRDTQYF
>-|TRBV5-1|TRBJ2-5|-
TGCGCCAGCAAACCGGGCCACGAAGGTGAGACCCAGTACTTC
CASKPGHEGETQYF
>medium-sized|TRBV6-8|TRBJ2-5|TRBD1
TGTGCCAGCAGTTACTCGGACAGGGAAGAGACCCAGTACTTC
CASSYSDREETQYF
>-|TRBV11-3|TRBJ2-7|-
TGTGCCAGCAGCTTTGACAGGAACTCCTACGAGCAGTACTTC
CASSFDRNSYEQYF
>-|TRBV11-3|TRBJ2-5|TRBD2
TGTGCCAGCAGCCGCGGGGGTGGATCCCAAGAGACCCAGTACTTC
CASSRGGGSQETQYF
>-|TRBV18|TRBJ2-1|TRBD2
TGTGCCAGCTCCCAAGGACCGACGGGACTAGCGGGGACCGGGGGTAAAAGGGAGCAGTTCTTC
CASSQGPTGLAGTGGKREQFF
>few|TRBV28|TRBJ2-3|TRBD2
TGTGCCAGCAGTTTATTCCCGACTAGCGGGAGCACAGATACGCAGTATTTT
CASSLFPTSGSTDTQYF
>-|TRBV12-5|TRBJ2-1|TRBD2
TGTGCTAGTGGTGGGACTAGCTCGCGTGAAGAGCAGTTCTTC
CASGGTSSREEQFF
>many|TRBV7-6|TRBJ2-2|-
TGTGCCAGCAGCCCGGGGGGCTCAAACACCGGGGAGCTGTTTTTT
CASSPGGSNTGELFF
>-|TRBV4-3|TRBJ2-1|-
TGCGCCAGCAGGATGGAACGGGGAAACAATGAGCAGTTCTTC
CASRMERGNNEQFF
>many|TRBV9|TRBJ1-6|-
TGTGCCAGCAGCCCAGGAGGGGTCTCTTCACCCCTCCACTTT
CASSPGGVSSPLHF
>once|TRBV19|TRBJ2-1|TRBD1
TGTGCCAGTAGACATATATCCCAGGGGGCCCATGAGCAGTTCTTC
CASRHISQGAHEQFF
>-|TRBV30|TRBJ1-5|TRBD1
TGTGCCTGGAGTCAAGGGACAGGCAATCAGCCCCAGCATTTT
CAWSQGTGNQPQHF
>many|TRBV7-8|TRBJ2-7|TRBD1
TGTGCCAGCAGCCCAGGGGGACACTACGAGCAGTACTTC
CASSPGGHYEQYF
>-|TRBV5-1|TRBJ1-4|-
TGCGCCAGCAGCTTGGGGTTTCTGAGGGAAAAACTGTTTTTT
CASSLGFLREKLFF
>-|TRBV28|TRBJ1-3|TRBD1
TGTGCCAGCAGAGCAATTCTGGGACAGGGTTACTCTGGAAACACCATATATTTT
CASRAILGQGYSGNTIYF
>-|TRBV5-1|TRBJ2-5|-
TGCGCCAGCAGCTTGGGGGGAGACCAAGAGACCCAGTACTTC
CASSLGGDQETQYF